The present T cell receptor beta chain was sequenced within a study of T cells in localized non-small cell lung cancer. Study-level findings and limits: Because only a single region of the tumor was sequenced, heterogeneity remains possible. Adjacent uninvolved lung had the highest clonality, suggesting focused antigen responses.

The V gene's germline CDR1 is SGHTA and CDR2 FQGNSA. Trimming took off 5 bases at V and 1 base at J, with 13 bases between the two ends. The CDR3 covers 15 residues. A remark on this clone: Its antigen is unidentified.

The method was immunoSEQ multiplex PCR; TCRdb's version includes in-frame clones alone and lacks a portion of them. The sample contains about 78,000 clones, 84% of which appear only once. The source was peripheral blood, collected before any cancer treatment. The receptor was isolated from a man between 40 and 69 years old with stage I lung adenocarcinoma. The chain joins TRBV7-2 to TRBJ2-3; D may be TRBD2 (5 bases). CDR3 bases: TGTGCCAGCAGCCTTGGGAGCCCGGGCACAGATACGCAGTATTTT. Translating it yields CASSLGSPGTDTQYF.